This T cell receptor beta chain stems from a study of T cell clones after liver transplantation. Study overall: Samples came from ITN030ST, which attempted immunosuppression withdrawal within 2 years of liver transplantation. HCV positivity affected three of eight recipients; the rest lacked autoimmune or viral indications. TCRbeta sequencing after a pre-transplant mixed lymphocyte reaction identified graft-donor-reactive clones, later tracked in post-transplant blood. Whole-study findings and limits: Low donor cell numbers restricted donor-reactive repertoire measurement in a couple of subjects.

This table comes from immunoSEQ multiplex PCR, and its TCRdb copy is limited to in-frame clones, with some not included. The sample consists of over 50,000 clones, around 85% of them appearing once. Details on this clone: Antigen unknown.

This CDR3 has 16 amino acids. Unmatched junction bases numbered 15, after V lost 9 bases and J lost 0 bases. Germline CDR1 reads SGHRS; CDR2 reads YFSETQ. Sequenced material: CD8+ T cells from blood, taken 12 months after liver transplant. The chain joins TRBV5-1 to TRBJ2-7, with TRBD2 matching 7 bases. The receptor was derived from a human patient who received a liver transplant. Some of the T cells might come from the graft donor. In DNA, the CDR3 is TGCGCCACTTCCATGGGGGGGGAATTTAGCTCCTACGAGCAGTACTTC. This translates into CATSMGGEFSSYEQYF.